The clone carrying this T cell receptor (beta chain) was seen ten or more times. The entry originates in a study of blood T cells in healthy people across ages. The CDR3 loop spans 13 amino acids. V trimming: 10 bases; J trimming: 7 bases; junction bases outside the gene matches: 9. Using a J-beta primer mix together with a sample-barcoded 5' primer, a second PCR was run for roughly 6 to 11 cycles. The yield of each sample was at least 3 million CDR3-containing paired-end reads. In TCRdb, the 5' RACE reads were re-called with MiXCR into one record per CDR3 protein. The sample contains fewer than 900,000 distinct CDR3 sequences, roughly 44% of which appear only once.

Source material: blood. The chain has TRBV12-3 or TRBV12-4 and TRBJ2-1; 8 nucleotides match TRBD2. This TCR derives from a woman aged 55 to 70 in good health. Here the CDR3 reads CAIIDGTSNEQFF. The CDR3 bases are TGTGCCATCATTGACGGGACTAGTAATGAGCAGTTCTTC.